Here is one T cell receptor beta chain with its context. Its antigen is currently unknown. With 4 bases removed from V and 6 bases from J, the gap between germline ends came to 10 bases. This CDR3 comprises 12 residues. Library preparation (for TCRbeta) was performed with unique molecular identifiers. TCRdb processed the PCR reads anew with MiXCR; each CDR3 protein has one entry. The sample holds about a million distinct CDR3 sequences, 25% to 35% seen once. This specimen belongs to a study of T-cell reconstitution after alpha-beta-depleted transplantation in children. Overall study results and limits: It was surviving recipient T cells and thymic progenitors that gave some patients high TCRbeta diversity at day 60. By about two months after transplant, alpha-beta T cells reportedly arose from several hundred graft clones that had expanded. Most T-cell counts and diversity one year after the transplant came from T cells that were newly produced.

The source material was PBMCs, mostly from graft donor cells, sampled 360 days after TCRalphabeta/CD19-depleted stem cell transplant. The V gene is TRBV12-3 or TRBV12-4, the J gene TRBJ2-7, with D perhaps matching TRBD1 (6 bases). This clonotype was sampled from a boy under two years old who had a stem cell transplant for SCID, so the T cells may come from the graft donor. DNA of the CDR3: TGTGCCAGCAGTTCCCAGGGGCCCGAGCAGTACTTC. Residues: CASSSQGPEQYF.